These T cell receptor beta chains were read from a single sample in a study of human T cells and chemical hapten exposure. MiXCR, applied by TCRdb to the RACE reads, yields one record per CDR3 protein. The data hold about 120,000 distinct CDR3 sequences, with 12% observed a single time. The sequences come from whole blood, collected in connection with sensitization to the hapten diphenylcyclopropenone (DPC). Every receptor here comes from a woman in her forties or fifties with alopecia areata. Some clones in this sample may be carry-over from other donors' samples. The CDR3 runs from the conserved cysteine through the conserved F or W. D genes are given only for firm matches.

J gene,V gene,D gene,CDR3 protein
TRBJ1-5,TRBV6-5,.,CASSPQGPPQPQHF
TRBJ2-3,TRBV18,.,CASSPGLSDTQYF
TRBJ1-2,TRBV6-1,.,CASSETDSYGYTF
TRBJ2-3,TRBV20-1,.,CSARGGAASTDTQYF
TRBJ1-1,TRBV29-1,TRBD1,CSVRQGGTEAFF
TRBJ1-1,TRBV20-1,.,CSAEALNTEAFF
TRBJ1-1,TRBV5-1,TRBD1,CASSWGTGSTEAFF
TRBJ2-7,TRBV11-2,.,CASRPTGGAGYEQYF
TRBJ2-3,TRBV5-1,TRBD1,CASSLVGGATDTQYF
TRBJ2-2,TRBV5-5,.,CASSLSILNTGELFF
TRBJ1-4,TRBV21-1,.,CASSKEHGVWATNEKLFF
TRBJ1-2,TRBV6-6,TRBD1,CASSAERTGTKANYGYTF
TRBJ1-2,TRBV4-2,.,CASSQEPDFGDRTNYGYTF
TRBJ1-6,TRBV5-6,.,CASSLGGDSLGSPLHF
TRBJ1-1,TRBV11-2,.,CASRPGQTNTEAFF
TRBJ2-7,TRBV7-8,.,CASSATPRNEQYF
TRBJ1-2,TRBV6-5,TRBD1,CASSRQGARGYTF
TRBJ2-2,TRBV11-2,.,CASSPRNRAGELFF
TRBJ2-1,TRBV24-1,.,CATSGIDGGQFF
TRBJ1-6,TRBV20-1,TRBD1,CSATTDTGGGSPLHF
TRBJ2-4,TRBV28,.,CASSPWGQKNIQYF
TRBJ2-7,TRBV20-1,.,CSANRDSYEQYF
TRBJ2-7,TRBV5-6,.,CASSLSLNPTYEQYF
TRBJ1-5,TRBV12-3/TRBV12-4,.,CARQGGKSNQPQHF
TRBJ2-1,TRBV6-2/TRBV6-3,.,CASSYFIQGNEQFF
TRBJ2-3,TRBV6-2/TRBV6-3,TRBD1,CASIGWPPRTGKDTQYF
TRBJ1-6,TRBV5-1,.,CASSQAGGSSYNSPLHF
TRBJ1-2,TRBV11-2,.,CASSLGRNLYGYTF
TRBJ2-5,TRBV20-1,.,CSAEPQETQYF
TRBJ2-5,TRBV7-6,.,CASSRTGQVVGETQYF
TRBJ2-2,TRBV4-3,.,CASSQDRQDPGELFF
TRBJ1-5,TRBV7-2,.,CASSQSSNQPQHF
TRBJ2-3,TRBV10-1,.,CASSGSTDTQYF
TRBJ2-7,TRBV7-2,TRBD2,CASSPAGGPYEQYF
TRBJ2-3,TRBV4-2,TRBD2,CASSPQRGPSTDTQYF
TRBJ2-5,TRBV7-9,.,CASSLSADQETQYF
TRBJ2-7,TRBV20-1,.,CSALETGAHEQYF
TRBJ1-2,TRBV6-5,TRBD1,CASSKGQGIYGYTF
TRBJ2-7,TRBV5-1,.,CASSQMTAYEQYF
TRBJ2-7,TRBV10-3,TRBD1,CASWGPGGSDEQYF
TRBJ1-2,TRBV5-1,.,CASSDMNNYGYTF